The present entry profiles one T cell receptor (beta chain) with its context. The data were produced by immunoSEQ multiplex PCR, yet TCRdb's version contains in-frame clones alone and is incomplete. The sample records around 11,000 clones, 29% being singletons. This entry comes from a study of T cells in localized non-small cell lung cancer. The TCR was taken from a man aged 35-69 years with stage I lung adenocarcinoma. Sample: lung tumor tissue, taken before any cancer treatment.

The CDR3 DNA is TGTGCCAGCACCCGGGACAGCACAAACTATGGCTACACCTTC. This encodes CASTRDSTNYGYTF. The V gene is TRBV9, the J gene TRBJ1-2; 7 bases align to TRBD1. The trim removed 6 bases at V and 2 bases at J, leaving 7 bases unmatched. Germline V CDR1 and CDR2: SGDLS, YYNGEE. The CDR3 totals 14 residues.